The source of this T cell receptor (beta chain) is a study of T-cell memory formation after mild COVID-19. TCRdb ran MiXCR on the 5' RACE reads and lists one entry per CDR3 protein. The sample carries about 560,000 distinct CDR3 sequences, roughly 18% recorded once. CDR1 is KGHDR and CDR2 is SFDVKD in the germline V gene. There are 13 residues in the CDR3. V lost 8 bases and J 1 base, leaving 10 bases between the germline ends. Sequencing used PBMCs or a T cell subset sorted from them (not recorded which). This chain connects TRBV24-1 to TRBJ1-1; tentatively, D is TRBD1 (6 bases). The TCR originated in an adult woman who had mild COVID-19 (a few samples of this study predate the infection). Cell type and time point are not known. The CDR3 DNA sequence: TGTGCCACCACCCGGGGGGCGAACACTGAAGCTTTCTTT. Residues: CATTRGANTEAFF.